The entry below describes one TCR beta chain. The clone's antigen remains unknown. Base qualities are not provided; no much larger clone lies one nucleotide away. For sequencing, an Illumina NovaSeq 6000 was employed. TCRalpha and TCRbeta cDNA libraries were built by 5'RACE with constant-segment primers, adding sample barcodes and unique molecular identifiers. RNA was extracted from every sample with Trizol reagent. Library amplification was performed in two PCR steps, and a second sample barcode and Illumina TruSeq adapters were introduced in the second step. Sequencing of the libraries was done on an Illumina NovaSeq, producing 2 x 150 bp paired-end reads. As for the original processing: Reads were demultiplexed and collapsed into UMI-guided consensus sequences with migec v1.2.7. Using mixcr v2.1.11, the UMI consensuses were aligned to TRA and TRB V and J templates and assembled into clonotypes. A clonotype was counted as expanded or contracted only when both edgeR and NoisET called the clonotype significant, with the noise models trained on biological replicates. For edgeR calls, the cutoffs were a false discovery rate-adjusted p below 0.01 and a log2 fold-change threshold of 1. PCA with hierarchical clustering of max-normalized trajectories of the 1000 most abundant clonotypes was used as exploratory dynamics analysis. Separately sequenced CD4+ and CD8+ repertoires were used to assign the CD4 or CD8 phenotype of responding clones. TCRdb reworked the public reads: Q25 trimming with fastp, MiXCR clone assembly, productive beta chains retained. Each CDR3 protein appears once, grouped with its most common genes and DNA. These V and J calls rely on TCRdb rather than the paper's analysis. The sample yields around 530,000 distinct CDR3 sequences; about 20% were counted once. The biggest ten clones account for 7% to 9% of the sample.

Ficoll-Paque density gradient centrifugation was the method used to isolate PBMCs. CDR1 and CDR2, per the germline V gene, are SGHTA and FQGNSA. The germline ends are 15 bases apart after V is trimmed by 5 bases and J by 0 bases. The CDR3 has 16 amino acids, counting the end cysteine and phenylalanine. Only the CDR3 part of the read is kept: 48 bases, read in frame from the first base. This entry comes from a study of T-cell memory formation after mild COVID-19 (dated by TCRdb to about 2021). About the study as a whole: Most TCR sequence clusters were specific to one of the two donors. The cohort was made up of two young adult volunteers, one female and one male, who were previously healthy. In a couple of donors, T-cell clones that expanded and contracted after mild COVID-19 were tracked by sequencing TCRalpha and TCRbeta repertoires over time.

The paper's findings and limits, for the study overall: SARS-CoV-2 specificity was not confirmed for the second-wave clones peaking on day 37. The study included only two mild cases, and larger cohorts that include severe cases with pre-infection samples were judged to be necessary. Contracting CD4+ clones turned up mainly in the CM and EM memory subsets, whereas EMRA was where CD8+ clones were enriched. Some responding clones were found in pre-infection memory, which suggests that pre-existing cross-reactive memory T cells took part in the SARS-CoV-2 response. Clones that contracted from day 15 to 85 showed balanced CD4/CD8 phenotypes, whereas a second wave of clones that expanded from day 15 to 37 leaned towards CD4+.

The TCR originated in an adult woman who had mild COVID-19 (a few samples of this study predate the infection). The sample titles of this study are shuffled in the database, so cell type and time point are left out; the donor was told from shared clones. What was sequenced was PBMCs or a T cell subset sorted from them (not recorded which). Recombination joined TRBV7-2 with TRBJ2-3; the D gene is not confidently resolved. The CDR3 region: CASSLRTGTSTDTQYF. In nucleotides, the sequence is TGTGCCAGCAGCCTCAGGACGGGTACGAGCACAGATACGCAGTATTTT.